The clone carrying this TCR beta chain was seen a single time. Its antigen remains unidentified. The data were produced by immunoSEQ multiplex PCR, yet TCRdb's version contains in-frame clones alone and is incomplete. The table shows 90,000 to 130,000 clones, with around 84% occurring only once. CDR3 length equals 14 residues. CDR1 is KGHSH, CDR2 LQKENI, per germline. V lost 5 bases, J lost 0 bases, and 9 bases lay in between. This sample is drawn from a study of T cell responses to AZD1222 COVID-19 vaccine. About the study: Second doses were pooled across both intervals (about 4 or about 12 weeks). Overall study findings and caveats: The study found Spike-specific TCR breadth and depth rose after two AZD1222 doses. Possibly, clonal diversity was underestimated; donors were largely white British and included more females.

Source: peripheral blood, taken on day 0 of AZD1222 vaccination. The clonotype was recovered from an adult in good health. The chain uses TRBV18 and TRBJ2-3; D remains ambiguous. CDR3 nucleotide sequence: TGTGCCAGCTCAGCCCCCTCGAGCACAGATACGCAGTATTTT. It encodes CASSAPSSTDTQYF.